This TCR beta chain was observed in a study of blood T cell repertoires in COVID-19. The CDR3 totals 15 residues. Germline V lookup: CDR1 SEHNR, CDR2 FQNEAQ (reference sequence). V trimming: 3 bases; J trimming: 5 bases; junction bases outside the gene matches: 4. The data were produced by immunoSEQ multiplex PCR, yet TCRdb's version contains in-frame clones alone and is incomplete. The table includes under 95,000 clones, 75% to 95% detected once. The receptor was derived from a woman in her 50s in a cohort sampled during active COVID-19. The specimen was peripheral blood. J is TRBJ2-1 and V is TRBV7-9; 10 bases map to TRBD1. CDR3 in amino acids: CASSFGQGVNNEQFF. CDR3 DNA: TGTGCCAGCAGCTTCGGACAGGGGGTCAACAATGAGCAGTTCTTC.